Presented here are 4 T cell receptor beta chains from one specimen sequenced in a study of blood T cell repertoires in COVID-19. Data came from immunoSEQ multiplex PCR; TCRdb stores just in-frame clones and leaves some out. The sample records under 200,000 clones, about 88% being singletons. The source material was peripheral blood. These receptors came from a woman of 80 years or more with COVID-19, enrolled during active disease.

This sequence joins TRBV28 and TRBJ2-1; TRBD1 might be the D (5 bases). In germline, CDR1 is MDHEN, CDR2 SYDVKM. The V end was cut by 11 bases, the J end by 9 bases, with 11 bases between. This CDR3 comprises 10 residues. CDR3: CALGEVEQFF. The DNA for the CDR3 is TGTGCCTTAGGGGAAGTTGAGCAGTTCTTC.

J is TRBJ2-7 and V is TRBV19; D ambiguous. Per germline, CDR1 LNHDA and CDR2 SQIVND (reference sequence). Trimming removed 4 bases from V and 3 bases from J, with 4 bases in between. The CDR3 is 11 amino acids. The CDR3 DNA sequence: TGTGCCAGTAGTAGCGACTACGAGCAGTACTTC. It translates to CASSSDYEQYF.

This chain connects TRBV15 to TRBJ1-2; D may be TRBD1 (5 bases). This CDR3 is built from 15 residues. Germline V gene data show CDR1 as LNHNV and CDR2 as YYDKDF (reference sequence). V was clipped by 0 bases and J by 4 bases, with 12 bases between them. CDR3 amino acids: CATSRDHQGRYGYTF. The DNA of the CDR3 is TGTGCCACCAGCAGAGATCATCAGGGCCGCTATGGCTACACCTTC.

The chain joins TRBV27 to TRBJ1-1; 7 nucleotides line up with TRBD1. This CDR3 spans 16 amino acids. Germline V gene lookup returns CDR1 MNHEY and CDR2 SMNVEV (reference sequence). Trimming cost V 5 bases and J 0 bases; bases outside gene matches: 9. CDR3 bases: TGTGCCAGCAGTAAGGGGGACAGAAGACTGAACACTGAAGCTTTCTTT. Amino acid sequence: CASSKGDRRLNTEAFF.